This T cell receptor beta chain is from a study of control samples from healthy donors and cancer patients. Only in-frame clones appear in the TCRdb table, and some are missing; sequencing was by immunoSEQ multiplex PCR. The sample yields around 100,000 clones, about 88% seen once. The CDR3 has 15 residues. Trimming left V 6 bases short and J 0 bases short, with 12 bases between. Germline V CDR1 and CDR2: MNHEY, SVGAGI. The TCR originated in a woman aged 45 to 65 in good health. This chain links TRBV6-5 with TRBJ1-5; D is possibly TRBD1 (6 bases). The sample was blood. This CDR3 reads CASRHGQNSNQPQHF. CDR3 DNA sequence: TGTGCCAGCAGACATGGACAGAATAGCAATCAGCCCCAGCATTTT.